The text below deals with one T cell receptor beta chain. Its antigen remains unknown. This specimen includes other DNA sequences encoding the same CDR3. The study separated CD4+ cells into CD45RA+ naive and CD45RA-negative memory subsets. The data were taken from a study of shared clonotypes between healthy human individuals. General study points: Only blood was sampled, and tissue TCR repertoires likely differ from blood ones. Generation of non-shared clonotypes was less probable than generation of clonotypes shared by all four donors.

TCRdb's copy holds only in-frame clones and misses some; the assay was immunoSEQ multiplex PCR. The data show 2 million to 2.5 million clones, 80% to 95% seen once. The sequence came from a man between 18 and 29 years old in good health. Some clones in this sample may be carry-over from other donors' samples. The sequenced sample was naive CD4+ T cells from PBMCs. Described subset: CD45RA+ positively selected.

The CDR3 DNA sequence: TGTGCCAGCAGCTTACTAGGGGAGAACACTGAAGCTTTCTTT. This sequence encodes CASSLLGENTEAFF. The chain uses TRBV7-3 and TRBJ1-1; D possibly corresponds to TRBD1 (5 bases). The germline V gene has CDR1 SGHTA and CDR2 FQGTGA. There are 14 residues in the CDR3. With 2 bases removed from V and 1 base from J, the gap between germline ends came to 8 bases.